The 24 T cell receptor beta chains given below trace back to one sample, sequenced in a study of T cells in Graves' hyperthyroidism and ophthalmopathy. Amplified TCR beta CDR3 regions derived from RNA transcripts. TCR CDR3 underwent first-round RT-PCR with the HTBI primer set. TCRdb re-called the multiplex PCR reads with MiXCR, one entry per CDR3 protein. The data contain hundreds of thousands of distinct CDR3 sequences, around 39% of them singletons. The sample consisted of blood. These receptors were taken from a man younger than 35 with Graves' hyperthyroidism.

This chain's CDR3 is CAMGASTDTQYF. CDR3 nucleotides: TGTGCCATGGGGGCTAGCACAGATACGCAGTATTTT. The V call is TRBV10-3, the J call TRBJ2-3; a possible D gene is TRBD1 (6 bases). This CDR3 spans 12 amino acids. Trimming took off 9 bases at V and 0 bases at J, with 7 bases between the two ends. Germline loops: CDR1 ENHRY, CDR2 SYGVKD.

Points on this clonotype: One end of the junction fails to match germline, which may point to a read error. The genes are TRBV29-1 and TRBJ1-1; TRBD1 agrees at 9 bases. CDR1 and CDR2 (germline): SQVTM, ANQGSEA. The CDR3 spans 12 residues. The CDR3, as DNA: TGCAGCGTGGACGCCGGAGGACAGGGGACGATCTTT. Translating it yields CSVDAGGQGTIF. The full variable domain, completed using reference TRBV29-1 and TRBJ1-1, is SAVISQKPSRDICQRGTSLTIQCQVDSQVTMMFWYRQQPGQSLTLIATANQGSEATYESGFVIDKFPISRPNLTFSTLTVSNMSPEDSSIYLCSVDAGGQGTIFGQGTRLTVV.

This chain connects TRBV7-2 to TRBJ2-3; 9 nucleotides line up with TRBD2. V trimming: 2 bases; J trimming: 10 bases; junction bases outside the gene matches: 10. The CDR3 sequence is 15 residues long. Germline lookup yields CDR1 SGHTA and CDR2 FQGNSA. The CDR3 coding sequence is TGTGCCAGCAGCTTAAGAGCGGGAGGTTTAGTACCGCAGTATTTT. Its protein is CASSLRAGGLVPQYF.

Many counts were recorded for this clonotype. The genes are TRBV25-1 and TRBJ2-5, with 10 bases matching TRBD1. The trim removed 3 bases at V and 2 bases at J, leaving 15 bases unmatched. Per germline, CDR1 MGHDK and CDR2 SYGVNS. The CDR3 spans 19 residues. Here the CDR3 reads CASSERGTGVRWAQETQYF. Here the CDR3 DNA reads TGTGCCAGCAGTGAGAGGGGGACAGGGGTGAGGTGGGCGCAAGAGACCCAGTACTTC.

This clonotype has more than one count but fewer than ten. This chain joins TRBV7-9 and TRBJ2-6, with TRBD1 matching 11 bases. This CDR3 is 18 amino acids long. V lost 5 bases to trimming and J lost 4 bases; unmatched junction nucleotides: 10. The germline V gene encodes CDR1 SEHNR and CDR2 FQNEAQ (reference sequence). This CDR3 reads CASSPRWDRGSGANVLTF. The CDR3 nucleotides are TGTGCCAGCAGCCCTCGTTGGGACAGGGGGTCAGGGGCCAACGTCCTGACTTTC.

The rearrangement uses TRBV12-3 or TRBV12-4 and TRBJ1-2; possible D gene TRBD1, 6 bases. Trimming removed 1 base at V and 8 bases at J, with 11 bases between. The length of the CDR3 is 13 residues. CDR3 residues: CASSLGRGGGYTF. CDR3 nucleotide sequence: TGTGCCAGCAGTTTAGGCAGGGGCGGAGGCTACACCTTC.

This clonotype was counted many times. The CDR3 sequence: CASSVEFSGANVLTF. The CDR3 DNA follows: TGTGCCAGCAGCGTAGAGTTCTCTGGGGCCAACGTCCTGACTTTC. The V and J genes are TRBV9 and TRBJ2-6; D not certain. This CDR3 spans 15 amino acids. V lost 0 bases and J lost 0, with 4 bases in between. CDR1 is SGDLS, CDR2 YYNGEE, per germline.

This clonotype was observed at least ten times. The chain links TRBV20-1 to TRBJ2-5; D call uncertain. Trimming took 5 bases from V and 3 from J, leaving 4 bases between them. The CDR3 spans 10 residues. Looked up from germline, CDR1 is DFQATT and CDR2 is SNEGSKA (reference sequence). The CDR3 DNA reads TGCAGTGCTGAGAAAGAGACCCAGTACTTC. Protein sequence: CSAEKETQYF.

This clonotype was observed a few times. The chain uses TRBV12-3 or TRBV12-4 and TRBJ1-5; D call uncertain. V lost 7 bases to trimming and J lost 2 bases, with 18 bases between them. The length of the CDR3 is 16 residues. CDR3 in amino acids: CASKDDSLVGNQPQHF. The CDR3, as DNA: TGTGCCAGCAAGGATGATAGCCTCGTAGGCAATCAGCCCCAGCATTTT.

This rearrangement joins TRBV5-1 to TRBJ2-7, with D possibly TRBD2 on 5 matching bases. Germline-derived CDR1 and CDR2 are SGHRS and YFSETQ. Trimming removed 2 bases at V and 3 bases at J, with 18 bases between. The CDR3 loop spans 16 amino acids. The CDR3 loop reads CASSFTGITGGYEQYF. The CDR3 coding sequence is TGCGCCAGCAGCTTTACGGGGATAACGGGTGGCTACGAGCAGTACTTC.

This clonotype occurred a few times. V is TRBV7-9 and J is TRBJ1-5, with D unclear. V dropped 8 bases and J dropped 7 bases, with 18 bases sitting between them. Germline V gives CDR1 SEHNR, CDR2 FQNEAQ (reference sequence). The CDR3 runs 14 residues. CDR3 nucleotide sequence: TGTGCCAGCCCTAGGTGCCGTTCCCGGCAGCCCCAGCATTTT. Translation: CASPRCRSRQPQHF.

The CDR3 loop is CATSDSGTGVPGELFF. The CDR3 DNA follows: TGTGCCACCAGTGATTCCGGGACAGGGGTCCCCGGGGAGCTGTTTTTT. The chain carries TRBV24-1 and TRBJ2-2; 10 nucleotides line up with TRBD1. CDR1 is KGHDR and CDR2 is SFDVKD in the germline V gene. This CDR3 has 16 amino acids. The trim removed 2 bases at V and 6 bases at J, leaving 5 bases unmatched.

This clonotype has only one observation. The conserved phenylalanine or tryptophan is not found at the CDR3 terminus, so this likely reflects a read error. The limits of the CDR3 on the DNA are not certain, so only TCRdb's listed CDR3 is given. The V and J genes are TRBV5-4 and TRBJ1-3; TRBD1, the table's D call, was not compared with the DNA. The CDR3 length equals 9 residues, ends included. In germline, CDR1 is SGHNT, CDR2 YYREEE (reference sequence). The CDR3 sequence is CASSLLNRD.

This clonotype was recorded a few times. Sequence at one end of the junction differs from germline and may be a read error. The CDR3 DNA reads as TGCGCCAGCAGCCAAGCCCCGGGAATAAGACATAATTCACCCCTCCACTTT. Translating gives CASSQAPGIRHNSPLHF. V usage is TRBV7-2 and J usage is TRBJ1-6; D ambiguous. The germline CDR1 and CDR2 sequences are SGHTA and FQGNSA. The CDR3 has 17 residues.

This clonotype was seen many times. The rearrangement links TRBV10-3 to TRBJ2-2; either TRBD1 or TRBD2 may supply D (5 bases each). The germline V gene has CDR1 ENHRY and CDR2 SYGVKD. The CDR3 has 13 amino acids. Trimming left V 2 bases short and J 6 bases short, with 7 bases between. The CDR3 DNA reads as TGTGCCATCAGTGAGGGGACGGCCGGGGAGCTGTTTTTT. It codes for CAISEGTAGELFF.

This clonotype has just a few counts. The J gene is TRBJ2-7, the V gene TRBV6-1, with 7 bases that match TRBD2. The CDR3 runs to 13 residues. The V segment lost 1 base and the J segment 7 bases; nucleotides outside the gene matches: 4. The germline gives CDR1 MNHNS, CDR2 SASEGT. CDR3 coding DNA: TGTGCCAGCAGTGAAGTGGGAGGGTTTGAGCAGTACTTC. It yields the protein CASSEVGGFEQYF.

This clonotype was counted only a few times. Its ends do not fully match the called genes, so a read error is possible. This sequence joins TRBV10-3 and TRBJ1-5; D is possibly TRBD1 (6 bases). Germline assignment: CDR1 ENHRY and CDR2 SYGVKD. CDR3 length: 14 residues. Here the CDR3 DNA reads TGTGCCAGCAGTGAAGGGGGGAAAAATCAGCCCCAGCATTTT. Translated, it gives CASSEGGKNQPQHF.

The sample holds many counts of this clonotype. The CDR3 coding sequence is TGTGCCACCAGTGATGGGGACATCCATGAAAAACTGTTTTTT. Protein: CATSDGDIHEKLFF. This chain links TRBV24-1 with TRBJ1-4; a possible D gene is TRBD1 (6 bases). This CDR3 spans 14 amino acids. CDR1 is KGHDR and CDR2 is SFDVKD in the germline V gene. V was pared by 3 bases and J by 6 bases, with 10 bases between.

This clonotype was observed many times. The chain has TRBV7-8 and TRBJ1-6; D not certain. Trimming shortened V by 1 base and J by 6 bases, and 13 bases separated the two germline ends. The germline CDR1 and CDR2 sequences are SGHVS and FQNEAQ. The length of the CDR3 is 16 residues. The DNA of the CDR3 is TGTGCCAGCAGCTTAGTAGAGGCGCGACGTAATTCACCCCTCCACTTT. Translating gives CASSLVEARRNSPLHF.

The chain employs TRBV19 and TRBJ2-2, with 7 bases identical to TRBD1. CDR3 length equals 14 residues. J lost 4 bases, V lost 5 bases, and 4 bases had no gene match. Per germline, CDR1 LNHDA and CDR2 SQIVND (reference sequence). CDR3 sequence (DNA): TGTGCCAGTAGTGACAGGGCGGGCACCGGGGAGCTGTTTTTT. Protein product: CASSDRAGTGELFF.

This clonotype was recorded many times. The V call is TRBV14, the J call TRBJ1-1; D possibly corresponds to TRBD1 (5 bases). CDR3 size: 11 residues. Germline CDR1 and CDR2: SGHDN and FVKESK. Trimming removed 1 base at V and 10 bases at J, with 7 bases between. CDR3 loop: CASSQGGRAFF. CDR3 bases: TGTGCCAGCAGCCAAGGGGGCCGAGCTTTCTTT.

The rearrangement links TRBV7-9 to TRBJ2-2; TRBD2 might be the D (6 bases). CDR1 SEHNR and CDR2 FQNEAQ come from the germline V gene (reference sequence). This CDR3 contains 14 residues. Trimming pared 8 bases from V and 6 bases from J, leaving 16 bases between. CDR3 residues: CASHEGGAAGELFF. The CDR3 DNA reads TGTGCCAGCCATGAGGGAGGCGCCGCCGGGGAGCTGTTTTTT.

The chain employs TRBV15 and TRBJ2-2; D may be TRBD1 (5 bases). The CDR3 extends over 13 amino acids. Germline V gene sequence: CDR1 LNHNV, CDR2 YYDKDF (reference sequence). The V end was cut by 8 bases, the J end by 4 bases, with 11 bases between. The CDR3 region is CATAQGSTGELFF. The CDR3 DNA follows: TGTGCCACCGCCCAGGGCTCCACCGGGGAGCTGTTTTTT.

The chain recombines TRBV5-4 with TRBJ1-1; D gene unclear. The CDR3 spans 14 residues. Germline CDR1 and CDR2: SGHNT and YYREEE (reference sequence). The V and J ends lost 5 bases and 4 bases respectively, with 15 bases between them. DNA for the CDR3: TGTGCCAGCAGTTTTACGGTGTACGGCACTGAAGCTTTCTTT. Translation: CASSFTVYGTEAFF.